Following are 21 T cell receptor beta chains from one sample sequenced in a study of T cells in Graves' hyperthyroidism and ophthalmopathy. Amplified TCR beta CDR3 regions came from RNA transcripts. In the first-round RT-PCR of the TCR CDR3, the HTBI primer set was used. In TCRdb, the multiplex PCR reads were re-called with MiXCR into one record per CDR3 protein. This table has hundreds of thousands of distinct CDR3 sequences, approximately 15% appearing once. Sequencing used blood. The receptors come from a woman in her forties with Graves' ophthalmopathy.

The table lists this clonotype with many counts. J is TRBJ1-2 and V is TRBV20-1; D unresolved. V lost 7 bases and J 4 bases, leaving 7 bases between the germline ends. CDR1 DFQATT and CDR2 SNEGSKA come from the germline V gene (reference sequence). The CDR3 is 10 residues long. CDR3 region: CSVLSYGYTF. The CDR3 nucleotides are TGCAGTGTGCTGAGCTATGGCTACACCTTC.

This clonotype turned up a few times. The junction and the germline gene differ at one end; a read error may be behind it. The CDR3 coding sequence is TGTGCCGGTAGTAGAGCTCGACTAAGCGGGAGTTACGTCGGGGAGCTGTTTTTT. This codes for CAGSRARLSGSYVGELFF. The chain is built from TRBV19 and TRBJ2-2, with 8 nucleotides matching TRBD2. The CDR3 totals 18 residues. Germline V gives CDR1 LNHDA, CDR2 SQIVND (reference sequence).

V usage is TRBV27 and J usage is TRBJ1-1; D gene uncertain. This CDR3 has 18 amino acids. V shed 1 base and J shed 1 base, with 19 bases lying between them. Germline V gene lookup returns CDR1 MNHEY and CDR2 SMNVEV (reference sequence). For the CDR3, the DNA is TGTGCCAGCAGTTTATATAATAGGCCAGGAGTTGGGAACACTGAAGCTTTCTTT. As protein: CASSLYNRPGVGNTEAFF.

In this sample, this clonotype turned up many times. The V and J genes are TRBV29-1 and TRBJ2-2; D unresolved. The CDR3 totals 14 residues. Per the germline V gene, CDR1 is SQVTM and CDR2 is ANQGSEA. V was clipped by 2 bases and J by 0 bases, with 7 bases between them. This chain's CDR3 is CSVEKGTNTGELFF. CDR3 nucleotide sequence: TGCAGCGTTGAAAAGGGAACGAACACCGGGGAGCTGTTTTTT.

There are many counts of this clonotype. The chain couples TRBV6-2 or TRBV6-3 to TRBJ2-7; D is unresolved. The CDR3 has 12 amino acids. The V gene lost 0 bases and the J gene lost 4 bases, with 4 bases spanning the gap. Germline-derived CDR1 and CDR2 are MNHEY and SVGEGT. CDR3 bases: TGTGCCAGCAGTTACTCCCGATACGAGCAGTACTTC. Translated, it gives CASSYSRYEQYF.

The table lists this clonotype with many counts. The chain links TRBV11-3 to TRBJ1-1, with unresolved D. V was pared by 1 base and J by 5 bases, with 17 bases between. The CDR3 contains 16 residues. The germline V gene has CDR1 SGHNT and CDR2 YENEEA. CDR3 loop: CASSLVPGRMRTEAFF. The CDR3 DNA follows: TGTGCCAGCAGCTTAGTCCCGGGTAGGATGAGAACTGAAGCTTTCTTT. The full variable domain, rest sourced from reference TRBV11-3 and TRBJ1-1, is EAGVVQSPRYKIIEKKQPVAFWCNPISGHNTLYWYLQNLGQGPELLIRYENEEAVDDSQLPKDRFSAERLKGVDSTLKIQPAELGDSAVYLCASSLVPGRMRTEAFFGQGTRLTVV.

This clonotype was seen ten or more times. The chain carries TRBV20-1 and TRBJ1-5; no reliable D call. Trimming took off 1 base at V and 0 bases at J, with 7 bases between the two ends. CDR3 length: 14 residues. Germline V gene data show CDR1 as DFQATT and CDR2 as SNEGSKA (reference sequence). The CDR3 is CSARGGYSNQPQHF. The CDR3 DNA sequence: TGCAGTGCTAGAGGGGGATATAGCAATCAGCCCCAGCATTTT.

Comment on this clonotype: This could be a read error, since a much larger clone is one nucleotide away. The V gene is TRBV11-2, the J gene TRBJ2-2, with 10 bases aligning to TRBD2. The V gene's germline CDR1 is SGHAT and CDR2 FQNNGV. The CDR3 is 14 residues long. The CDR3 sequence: CVSRPGLAPGELFF. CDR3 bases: TGTGTCAGCAGGCCGGGACTAGCGCCCGGGGAGCTGTTTTTT.

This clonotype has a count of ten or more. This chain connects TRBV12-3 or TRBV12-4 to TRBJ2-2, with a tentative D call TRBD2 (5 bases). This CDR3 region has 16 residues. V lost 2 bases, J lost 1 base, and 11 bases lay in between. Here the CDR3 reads CASSLSASRNTGELFF. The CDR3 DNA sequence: TGTGCCAGCAGTTTATCTGCTAGCCGGAACACCGGGGAGCTGTTTTTT.

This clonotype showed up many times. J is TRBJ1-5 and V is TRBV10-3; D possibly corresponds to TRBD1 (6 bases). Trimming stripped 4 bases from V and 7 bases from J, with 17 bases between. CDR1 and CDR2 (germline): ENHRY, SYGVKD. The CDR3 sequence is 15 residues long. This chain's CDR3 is CAISAVGGLGQPQHF. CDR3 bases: TGTGCCATCAGTGCAGTCGGGGGGCTTGGACAGCCCCAGCATTTT.

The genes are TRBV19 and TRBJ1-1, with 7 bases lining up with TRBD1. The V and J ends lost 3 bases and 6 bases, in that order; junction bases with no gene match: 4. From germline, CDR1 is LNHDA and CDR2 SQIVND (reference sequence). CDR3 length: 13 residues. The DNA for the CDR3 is TGTGCCAGTAGTATGGGGACAGACTCTGAAGCTTTCTTT. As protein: CASSMGTDSEAFF.

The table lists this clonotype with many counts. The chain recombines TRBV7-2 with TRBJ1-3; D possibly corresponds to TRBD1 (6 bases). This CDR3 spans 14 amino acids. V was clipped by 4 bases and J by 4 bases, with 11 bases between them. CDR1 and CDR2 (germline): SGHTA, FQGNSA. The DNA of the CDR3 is TGTGCCAGCAGCTCGGGGGCTCTCGGAAACACCATATATTTT. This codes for CASSSGALGNTIYF.

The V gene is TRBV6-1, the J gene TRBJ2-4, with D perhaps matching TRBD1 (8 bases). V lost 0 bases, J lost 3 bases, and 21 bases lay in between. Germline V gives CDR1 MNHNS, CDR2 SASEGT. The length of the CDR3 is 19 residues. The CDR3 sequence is CASSEAGQGVGGHKNIQYF. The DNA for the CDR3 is TGTGCCAGCAGTGAAGCTGGACAGGGCGTGGGAGGGCACAAAAACATTCAGTACTTC.

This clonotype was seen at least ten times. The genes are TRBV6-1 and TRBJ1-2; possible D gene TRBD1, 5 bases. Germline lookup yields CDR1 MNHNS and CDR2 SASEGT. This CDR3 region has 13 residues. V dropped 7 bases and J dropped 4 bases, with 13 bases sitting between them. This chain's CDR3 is CASTQRDGYGYTF. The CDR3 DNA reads TGTGCCAGCACCCAAAGGGACGGCTATGGCTACACCTTC.

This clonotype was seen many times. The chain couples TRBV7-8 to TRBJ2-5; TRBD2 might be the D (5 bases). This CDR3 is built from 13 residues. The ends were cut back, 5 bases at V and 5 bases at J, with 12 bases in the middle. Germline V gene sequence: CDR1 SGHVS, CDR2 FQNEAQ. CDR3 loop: CASSRGWRETQYF. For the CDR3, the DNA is TGTGCCAGCAGCCGAGGGTGGAGGGAGACCCAGTACTTC.

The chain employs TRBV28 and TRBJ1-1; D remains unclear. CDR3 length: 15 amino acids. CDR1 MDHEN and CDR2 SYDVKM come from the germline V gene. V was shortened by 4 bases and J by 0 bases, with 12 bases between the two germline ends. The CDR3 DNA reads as TGTGCCAGCAGTTCCCTAGGCAGCATGAACACTGAAGCTTTCTTT. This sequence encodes CASSSLGSMNTEAFF.

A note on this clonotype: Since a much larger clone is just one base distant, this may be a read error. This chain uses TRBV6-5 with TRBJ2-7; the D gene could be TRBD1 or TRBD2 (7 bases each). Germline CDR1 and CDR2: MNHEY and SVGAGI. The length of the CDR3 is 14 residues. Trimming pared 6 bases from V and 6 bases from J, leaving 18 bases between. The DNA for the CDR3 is TGTGCCAGCAGCCGCATCAGGGGGGGCTGCGAGCAGTACTTC. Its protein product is CASSRIRGGCEQYF.

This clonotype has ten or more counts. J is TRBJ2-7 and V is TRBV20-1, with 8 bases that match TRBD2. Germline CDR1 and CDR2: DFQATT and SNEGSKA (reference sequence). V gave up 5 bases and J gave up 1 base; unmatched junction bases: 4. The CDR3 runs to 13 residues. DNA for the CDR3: TGCAGTGCTCGGGAGGGGCGGTCCTACGAGCAGTACTTC. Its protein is CSAREGRSYEQYF.

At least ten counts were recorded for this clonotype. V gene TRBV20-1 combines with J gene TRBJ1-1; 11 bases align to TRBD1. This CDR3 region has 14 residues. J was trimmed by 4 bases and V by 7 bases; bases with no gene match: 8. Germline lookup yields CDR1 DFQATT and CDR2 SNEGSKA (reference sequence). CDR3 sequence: CSVPGQGAGTEAFF. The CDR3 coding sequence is TGCAGTGTACCCGGACAGGGGGCCGGCACTGAAGCTTTCTTT.

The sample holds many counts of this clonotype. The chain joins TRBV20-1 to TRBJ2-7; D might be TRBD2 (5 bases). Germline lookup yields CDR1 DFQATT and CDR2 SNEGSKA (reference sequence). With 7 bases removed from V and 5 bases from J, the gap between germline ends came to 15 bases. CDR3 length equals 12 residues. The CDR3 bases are TGCAGTGTACGCGAGCGGATCGACGAGCAGTACTTC. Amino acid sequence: CSVRERIDEQYF.

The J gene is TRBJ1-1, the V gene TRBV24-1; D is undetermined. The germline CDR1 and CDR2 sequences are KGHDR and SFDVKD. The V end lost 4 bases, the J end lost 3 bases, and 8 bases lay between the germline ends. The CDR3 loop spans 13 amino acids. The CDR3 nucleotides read TGTGCCACCAGTGAAAGCACCTACACTGAAGCTTTCTTT. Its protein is CATSESTYTEAFF.